This T cell receptor (beta chain) was identified during a study of blood T cell repertoires in COVID-19 (dated by TCRdb to about 2020). About the full investigation: Collaborator samples came from the United States, Italy and Spain and covered acute and convalescent phases of COVID-19. The prospective study material was composed of cDNA or gDNA derived from T cells, B-cell-depleted T cells, or PBMCs. Subjects who had been exposed to COVID-19, were actively infected with it, or had recovered from it provided the deeply sampled blood TCRbeta repertoires that made up the dataset. The repertoires were released in a freely available public database intended as a resource for research on the immune response to SARS-CoV-2. Samples came from the ongoing ImmuneRACE study (first 160 participants) plus 1,254 subjects from 6 global collaborators. Sample metadata almost always included a de-identified subject ID, COVID-19 status, age in years and sex. Where HLA class I and class II types were available, the types were taken from metadata supplied by the sample provider, not from assay-based typing. What the study reported, not specific to this receptor: How much clinical and demographic metadata was included differed by source and by participant, and the metadata was provided uncurated.

Whole blood was collected in K2EDTA tubes by collaborating institutions according to the institutions' own protocols. Collaborator samples were shipped for TCRbeta analysis as frozen whole blood, isolated PBMCs, or DNA extracted from either sample type. Worth noting for this clone: Its target antigen remains unknown. It has no much larger one-base neighbor in the sample; base qualities were not kept.

TCRbeta CDR3 regions were amplified from genomic DNA by means of the immunoSEQ Assay, a bias-controlled multiplex PCR. The original pipeline was this. The number of nucleated cells in each sample was estimated from the amplification of reference gene primers within the assay. To quantify the absolute abundance of each unique TCRbeta CDR3 rearrangement, sequence reads were collapsed and filtered. Productive Simpson clonality was computed per sample as the square root of Simpson's diversity index over productive rearrangements. TCRdb stores this immuneACCESS table with in-frame sequences only. Part of the clones is absent; in the studies checked, under half of the shortfall reflects unresolved V genes, and no reason is known for the rest. The V and J calls and clone size were taken over from that table, and D and trimming were inferred from the DNA. This sample is represented by tens of thousands of clones; more than 75% of them were singletons. Jointly, the top ten make up more than 8% of the sample.

According to the germline V gene, CDR1 reads SGHRS and CDR2 reads YFSETQ. Inclusive of the bounding cysteine and phenylalanine, the CDR3 is 16 residues long. Of all the DNA, just the CDR3 is kept, 48 bases in frame from base 1. Compared with germline, V lacks 2 bases and J lacks 6 bases; bases without a gene match: 12. The TCR comes from a human donor in a cohort sampled during active COVID-19. The sequence links TRBV5-1 to TRBJ1-2; the junction holds 8 bases that match TRBD1. The sample taken for sequencing was peripheral blood. CDR3 protein: CASSFEYDRGVDGYTF. The DNA sequence reads TGCGCCAGCAGCTTTGAATATGACAGGGGCGTTGATGGCTACACCTTC.